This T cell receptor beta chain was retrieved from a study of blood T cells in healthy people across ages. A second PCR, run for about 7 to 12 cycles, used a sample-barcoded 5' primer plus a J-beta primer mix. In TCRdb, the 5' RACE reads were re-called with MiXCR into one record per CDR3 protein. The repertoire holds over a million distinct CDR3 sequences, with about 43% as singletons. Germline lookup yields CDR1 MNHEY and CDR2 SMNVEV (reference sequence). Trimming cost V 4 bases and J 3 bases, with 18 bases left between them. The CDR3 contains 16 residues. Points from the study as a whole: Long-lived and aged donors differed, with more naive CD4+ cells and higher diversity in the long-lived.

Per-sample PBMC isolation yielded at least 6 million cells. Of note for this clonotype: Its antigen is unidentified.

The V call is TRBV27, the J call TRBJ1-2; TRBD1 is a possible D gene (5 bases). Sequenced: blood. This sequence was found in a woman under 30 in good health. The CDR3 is CASSSSGQTQHYGYTF. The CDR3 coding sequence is TGTGCCAGCAGTTCCTCGGGGCAGACACAGCACTATGGCTACACCTTC.